This entry lists 5 T cell receptor beta chains sequenced from one sample in a study of spatial heterogeneity in lung cancer. Study-wide results and caveats: Tracking of tumor mutation counts was seen in expanded intratumoral alpha and beta TCR counts.

The sample's time point: sample taken at primary tumor resection. Which antigens these TCRs recognize remains unknown. MiXCR, run by TCRdb on the 5' RACE reads, gives a single entry per CDR3 protein. Here the sample spans about 3,300 distinct CDR3 sequences, less than 10% being singletons. The input for sequencing was lung tumor tissue, taken at surgery. The receptors stem from a male donor with early-stage non-small cell lung cancer.

Sample share makes this clonotype medium-sized (0.01 to 0.1%). This chain connects TRBV2 to TRBJ2-5, with D perhaps TRBD1 (6 bases). The CDR3 loop spans 15 amino acids. The V end was cut by 6 bases, the J end by 10 bases, with 24 bases between. Germline CDR1 is SNHLY and CDR2 is FYNNEI. The CDR3 nucleotides are TGTGCCAGCAGAGCCGGGACACCCTTCCCATCGGGCCAGTACTTC. Translating it yields CASRAGTPFPSGQYF. The full variable domain, rest sourced from reference TRBV2 and TRBJ2-5, is EPEVTQTPSHQVTQMGQEVILRCVPISNHLYFYWYRQILGQKVEFLVSFYNNEISEKSEIFDDQFSVERPDGSNFTLKIRSTKLEDSAMYFCASRAGTPFPSGQYFGPGTRLLVL.

In this sample, this clonotype turned up many times. The gene calls are TRBV30 and TRBJ1-5; 8 bases agree with TRBD1. The trim removed 4 bases at V and 6 bases at J, leaving 5 bases unmatched. Looked up from germline, CDR1 is GTSNPN and CDR2 is SVGIG (reference sequence). The CDR3 has 13 amino acids. The CDR3: CAWTGGGGQPQHF. The CDR3 nucleotides read TGTGCCTGGACAGGGGGCGGGGGTCAGCCCCAGCATTTT.

This clonotype appeared many times. V and J are TRBV28 and TRBJ2-5; D gene uncertain. Germline loops: CDR1 MDHEN, CDR2 SYDVKM. Trimming removed 4 bases at V and 5 bases at J, with 14 bases between. CDR3 size: 14 residues. The CDR3 DNA reads as TGTGCCAGCAGTTCCCCCACGATCGCGGAGACCCAGTACTTC. It yields the protein CASSSPTIAETQYF.

The chain employs TRBV28 and TRBJ1-3; no clear D gene. The V and J ends lost 2 bases and 2 bases respectively, with 10 bases between them. Germline values: CDR1 MDHEN, CDR2 SYDVKM. This CDR3 is built from 15 residues. DNA for the CDR3: TGTGCCAGCAGTTTACGTGGTGGCCCTGGAAACACCATATATTTT. Protein product: CASSLRGGPGNTIYF. Filled out from reference TRBV28 and TRBJ1-3, the complete variable domain reads DVKVTQSSRYLVKRTGEKVFLECVQDMDHENMFWYRQDPGLGLRLIYFSYDVKMKEKGDIPEGYSVSREKKERFSLILESASTNQTSMYLCASSLRGGPGNTIYFGEGSWLTVV.

Relative to its sample, this clonotype is medium-sized. The V and J genes are TRBV27 and TRBJ1-2; TRBD1 is a possible D gene (6 bases). The CDR3 loop spans 16 amino acids. V was trimmed by 2 bases and J by 10 bases, leaving 23 bases between them. CDR1 is MNHEY and CDR2 is SMNVEV in the germline V gene (reference sequence). The CDR3, as DNA: TGTGCCAGCAGTTTAGGCCCCCAAGGGGGGCTGGGGGTCTACACCTTC. Translated: CASSLGPQGGLGVYTF.